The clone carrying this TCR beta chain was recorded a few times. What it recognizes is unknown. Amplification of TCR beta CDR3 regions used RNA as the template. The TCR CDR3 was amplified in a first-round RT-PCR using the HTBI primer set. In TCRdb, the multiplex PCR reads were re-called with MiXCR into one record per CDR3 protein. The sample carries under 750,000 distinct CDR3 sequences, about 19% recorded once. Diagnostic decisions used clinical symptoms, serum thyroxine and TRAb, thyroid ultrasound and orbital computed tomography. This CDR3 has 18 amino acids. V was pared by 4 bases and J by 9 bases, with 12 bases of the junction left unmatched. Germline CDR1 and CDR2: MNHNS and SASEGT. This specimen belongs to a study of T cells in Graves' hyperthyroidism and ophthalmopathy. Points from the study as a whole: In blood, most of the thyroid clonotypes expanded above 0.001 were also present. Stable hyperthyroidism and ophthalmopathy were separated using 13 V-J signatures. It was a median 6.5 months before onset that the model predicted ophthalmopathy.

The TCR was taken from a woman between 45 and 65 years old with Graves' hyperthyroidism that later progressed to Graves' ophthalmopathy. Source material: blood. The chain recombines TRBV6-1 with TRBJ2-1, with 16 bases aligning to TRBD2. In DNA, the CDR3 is TGTGCCAGCAGTGCCGCCGGGACTAGCGGGGGGGCCTGCTGTGAGCAGTTCTTC. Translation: CASSAAGTSGGACCEQFF.